Reported below is one T cell receptor (beta chain). These data belong to a study of blood T cell repertoires in COVID-19. Study summary: Sources were T cells, B-cell-depleted T cells, or PBMCs; the material itself was cDNA or gDNA.

Germline loops: CDR1 SEHNR, CDR2 FQNEAQ (reference sequence). V gave up 5 bases and J gave up 6 bases, with 16 bases separating them. This CDR3 has 14 amino acids. In the source study's methods: By means of reference gene primer amplification, nucleated cell counts were estimated. Assay: immunoSEQ multiplex PCR; the TCRdb copy retains only in-frame clones and omits some. That table supplies the V and J calls and clone size; D and trimming were determined from the DNA. The sample lists about 400,000 clones; more than 85% were seen once. Recruits, aged roughly 18 to 90 years, lived in 24 US areas. Assignments of participants to cohorts depended upon their own reported clinical history.

The genes are TRBV7-9 and TRBJ1-2; D may be TRBD1 (5 bases). The origin of this receptor is a woman in her 30s who had recovered from COVID-19. Source material: PBMCs or T cells enriched from blood (not recorded which). This CDR3 is CASSPPGVVNGYTF. The CDR3 nucleotides read TGTGCCAGCAGCCCCCCGGGGGTGGTCAATGGCTACACCTTC.